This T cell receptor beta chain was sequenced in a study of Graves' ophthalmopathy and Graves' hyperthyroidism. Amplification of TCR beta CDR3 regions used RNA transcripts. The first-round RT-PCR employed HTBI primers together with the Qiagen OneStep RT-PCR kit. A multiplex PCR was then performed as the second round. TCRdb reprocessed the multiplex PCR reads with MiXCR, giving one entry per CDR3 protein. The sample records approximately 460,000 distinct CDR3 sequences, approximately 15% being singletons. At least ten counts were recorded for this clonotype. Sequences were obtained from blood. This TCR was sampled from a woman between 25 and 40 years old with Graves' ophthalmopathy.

The CDR3 spells CAWSRRQRNQPQHF. CDR3 nucleotides: TGTGCCTGGAGTCGGAGACAGCGCAATCAGCCCCAGCATTTT. The chain has TRBV30 and TRBJ1-5; a weak D match, TRBD1 (5 bases). The V end was cut by 2 bases, the J end by 2 bases, with 10 bases between. Germline loops: CDR1 GTSNPN, CDR2 SVGIG (reference sequence). The CDR3 covers 14 residues.